This TCR beta chain derives from a study of blood T cell repertoires in COVID-19. Overall study context: Collection of acute and convalescent COVID-19 samples took place in the United States, Italy and Spain. PBMCs, B-cell-depleted T cells, or T cells provided the cDNA or gDNA that made up the material.

Seattle researchers signed up patients amid active infection and tracked them longitudinally. This CDR3 has 14 amino acids. Unmatched junction bases numbered 0, after V lost 2 bases and J lost 0 bases. CDR1 and CDR2 (germline): MDHEN, SYDVKM. This clone was seen a single time. In the original workflow: Nucleated cell counts were estimated from reference gene primer amplification. Produced via immunoSEQ multiplex PCR; TCRdb's table is partial and in-frame only. V, J and clone size are those of that table, while D and trimming were read from the DNA. The sample holds 200,000 to 250,000 clones, 75% to 90% seen once.

The receptor was isolated from a woman of 80 years or more with COVID-19, enrolled during active disease. V and J are TRBV28 and TRBJ1-1; 7 nucleotides match TRBD1. The material sequenced was peripheral blood. The CDR3 DNA reads TGTGCCAGCAGTTTAGGGACAGTGAACACTGAAGCTTTCTTT. Protein sequence: CASSLGTVNTEAFF. The complete variable domain, with remaining parts taken from reference TRBV28 and TRBJ1-1, reads DVKVTQSSRYLVKRTGEKVFLECVQDMDHENMFWYRQDPGLGLRLIYFSYDVKMKEKGDIPEGYSVSREKKERFSLILESASTNQTSMYLCASSLGTVNTEAFFGQGTRLTVV.